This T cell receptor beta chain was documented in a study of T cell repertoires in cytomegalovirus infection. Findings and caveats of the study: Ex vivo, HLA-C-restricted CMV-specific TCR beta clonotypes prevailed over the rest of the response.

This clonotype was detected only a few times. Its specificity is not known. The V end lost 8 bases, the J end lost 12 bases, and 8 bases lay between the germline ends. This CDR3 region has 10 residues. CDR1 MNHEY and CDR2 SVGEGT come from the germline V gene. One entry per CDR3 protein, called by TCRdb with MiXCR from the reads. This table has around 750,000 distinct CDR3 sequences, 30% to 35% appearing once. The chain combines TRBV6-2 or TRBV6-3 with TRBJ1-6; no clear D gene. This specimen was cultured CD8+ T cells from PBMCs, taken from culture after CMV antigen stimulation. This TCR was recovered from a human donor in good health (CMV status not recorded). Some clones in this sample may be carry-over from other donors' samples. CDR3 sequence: CASGRGPLHF. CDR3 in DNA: TGTGCCAGCGGACGCGGACCCCTCCACTTT.